Presented here are 5 T cell receptor beta chains from one specimen sequenced in a study of CD8 T cells in ankylosing spondylitis. General study points: Ankylosing spondylitis blood appeared to be characterized by a TCR beta motif of roughly eight highly homologous variants.

TCRdb passed the 5' RACE reads through MiXCR, listing each CDR3 protein once. The sample includes about 480,000 distinct CDR3 sequences, approximately 17% of them seen just once. No antigen is known for these receptors. Material: blood, either unsorted or a sorted T cell fraction (not recorded which). These receptors were obtained from a male donor with ankylosing spondylitis.

This clonotype was found a few times. V usage is TRBV5-1 and J usage is TRBJ2-5; D is possibly TRBD1 (6 bases). Germline assignment: CDR1 SGHRS and CDR2 YFSETQ. Between the trimmed V and J ends, which lost 4 bases and 5 bases, there was a span of 12 bases. CDR3 length equals 13 residues. The CDR3 loop reads CASSAGVLETQYF. The DNA for the CDR3 is TGCGCCAGCAGCGCAGGGGTTTTGGAGACCCAGTACTTC.

This clonotype came up a few times. In DNA form, the CDR3 reads TGTGCCAGCGGATCGGGGGGAGTAGGGACCGGGGAGCTGTTTTTT. It encodes CASGSGGVGTGELFF. The V gene is TRBV7-2, the J gene TRBJ2-2; TRBD2 matches 7 bases. CDR1 and CDR2 (germline): SGHTA, FQGNSA. Trimming at V came to 8 bases and at J to 5 bases, leaving 11 bases not matched to a gene. CDR3 length: 15 amino acids.

The rearrangement links TRBV12-3 or TRBV12-4 to TRBJ1-2, with D unresolved. The germline V and J ends were trimmed by 3 bases and 6 bases, with 14 bases remaining between them. The CDR3 is made up of 14 amino acids. CDR3 DNA sequence: TGTGCCAGCAGTTTCCGGGCCCAGAGGGATGGCTACACCTTC. It specifies CASSFRAQRDGYTF.

This clonotype has a handful of counts. V gene TRBV6-1 combines with J gene TRBJ1-2; a weak D match, TRBD1 (5 bases). The CDR3 is 15 amino acids. Trimming stripped 6 bases from V and 7 bases from J, with 21 bases between. The germline CDR1 and CDR2 sequences are MNHNS and SASEGT. The CDR3 region has the DNA TGTGCCAGCAGCAATCTCGACAGTGCCCAGCGTGGCTACACCTTC. The encoded protein is CASSNLDSAQRGYTF.

The rearrangement links TRBV11-3 to TRBJ2-1; 13 nucleotides match TRBD2. Per germline, CDR1 SGHNT and CDR2 YENEEA. Trimming cost V 8 bases and J 13 bases; bases outside gene matches: 5. This CDR3 is built from 12 residues. This CDR3 is CASGGTSGKQFF. The CDR3 DNA is TGTGCCAGCGGTGGGACTAGCGGGAAACAGTTCTTC.